This TCR beta chain emerged from a study of blood T cell repertoires in COVID-19. V lost 2 bases to trimming and J lost 5 bases, with 8 bases between them. Germline-derived CDR1 and CDR2 are KGHDR and SFDVKD. This CDR3 is built from 13 residues. The table came from immunoSEQ multiplex PCR; TCRdb's copy has only in-frame clones and leaves some out. The sample holds around 120,000 clones, less than 90% seen once. This receptor was obtained from an elderly man with acute or convalescent COVID-19. Sequencing was done on a sample of peripheral blood. The chain employs TRBV24-1 and TRBJ2-5, with D possibly TRBD1 on 6 matching bases. The chain's CDR3 is CATSDWGLETQYF. The CDR3, as DNA: TGTGCCACCAGTGATTGGGGGCTGGAGACCCAGTACTTC.